The 9 T cell receptor beta chains presented below share a single source sample, sequenced in a study of blood T cell repertoires in COVID-19. Profiled with immunoSEQ multiplex PCR; TCRdb holds only in-frame clones, not every one. The sample holds over 250,000 clones, about 85% seen once. The sample comprised peripheral blood. The receptors stem from a human donor in a cohort sampled during active COVID-19.

The chain uses TRBV7-3 and TRBJ2-1; 7 nucleotides align to TRBD2. The CDR3 loop spans 15 amino acids. CDR1 and CDR2 from the germline V gene are SGHTA and FQGTGA. After removal of 1 base from V and 9 bases from J, the junction contained 9 bases not matched to a gene. The CDR3 DNA sequence: TGTGCCAGCAGCTTAAACGGGCGGGAGAGCGGTGAGCAGTTCTTC. Translation: CASSLNGRESGEQFF.

CDR3 residues: CASSPFAGGQEQFF. CDR3 coding DNA: TGCGCCAGCAGCCCTTTTGCGGGAGGACAAGAGCAGTTCTTC. The J gene is TRBJ2-1, the V gene TRBV5-1; TRBD2 aligns across 8 bases. Per the germline V gene, CDR1 is SGHRS and CDR2 is YFSETQ. The V segment lost 4 bases and the J segment 10 bases; nucleotides outside the gene matches: 10. This CDR3 has 14 residues.

The V gene is TRBV7-9, the J gene TRBJ1-2, with 8 bases fitting TRBD1. There are 15 residues in the CDR3. V lost 1 base and J lost 7; bases outside the gene matches: 8. CDR1 and CDR2 (germline): SEHNR, FQNEAQ (reference sequence). The CDR3, as DNA: TGTGCCAGCAGCTTAGTGTCAGGGGGCGCCGGTGGCTACACCTTC. This sequence encodes CASSLVSGGAGGYTF.

The chain links TRBV7-2 to TRBJ1-1; a weak D match, TRBD1 (6 bases). Germline lookup yields CDR1 SGHTA and CDR2 FQGNSA. CDR3 length: 17 amino acids. Deletions cut 2 bases from V and 0 bases from J, with 16 bases between. The CDR3 DNA reads as TGTGCCAGCAGCTTATATGGGGGGGGCACCTTGAACACTGAAGCTTTCTTT. Amino acid sequence: CASSLYGGGTLNTEAFF.

The rearrangement joins TRBV20-1 to TRBJ2-4; TRBD2 matches at 9 bases. The CDR3 has 11 residues. The V gene end was trimmed by 3 bases and the J gene end by 12 bases; junction bases not matched to a gene: 3. The germline V gene has CDR1 DFQATT and CDR2 SNEGSKA (reference sequence). CDR3 protein: CSARASGTQYF. For the CDR3, the DNA is TGCAGTGCTAGGGCTAGCGGGACTCAGTACTTC.

Written as DNA, the CDR3 is TGCGCCAGCAGCACAGGGTCCACCAGCCTCTCTGGAAACACCATATATTTT. Protein product: CASSTGSTSLSGNTIYF. The chain recombines TRBV4-1 with TRBJ1-3; a possible D gene is TRBD1 (6 bases). The CDR3 is made up of 17 amino acids. Germline V gene data show CDR1 as MGHRA and CDR2 as YSYEKL. V lost 5 bases and J 0 bases, leaving 17 bases between the germline ends.

The genes are TRBV3-1 (or the pseudogene TRBV3-2) and TRBJ1-3; D call uncertain. Germline CDR1 reads LGHDT; CDR2 reads YNNKEL (reference sequence). The CDR3 contains 14 residues. Trimming removed 4 bases from V and 8 bases from J, with 15 bases in between. CDR3 nucleotide sequence: TGTGCCAGCAGCCTCCGGCCGCGGGTGGACACCATATATTTT. It codes for CASSLRPRVDTIYF.

This clone came up once. The chain couples TRBV3-1 (or the pseudogene TRBV3-2) to TRBJ2-5; 9 positions agree with TRBD2. The germline V gene encodes CDR1 LGHDT and CDR2 YNNKEL (reference sequence). V dropped 0 bases and J dropped 7; count of bases not matched to a gene: 9. The CDR3 is made up of 16 amino acids. The CDR3 coding sequence is TGTGCCAGCAGCCAAGAGGGCCGCGGGAGGGGGGGGACCCAGTACTTC. Protein product: CASSQEGRGRGGTQYF.

The chain links TRBV18 to TRBJ1-5; D gene unclear. Germline values: CDR1 KGHSH, CDR2 LQKENI. This CDR3 spans 15 amino acids. The V and J ends lost 1 base and 0 bases respectively, with 7 bases between them. The CDR3 is CASSPRENSNQPQHF. The CDR3 DNA is TGTGCCAGCTCACCACGCGAAAATAGCAATCAGCCCCAGCATTTT.